Below are 8 T cell receptor beta chains sequenced from a single sample in a study of T cell changes during pregnancy in multiple sclerosis. Data came from immunoSEQ multiplex PCR; TCRdb stores just in-frame clones and leaves some out. The table lists tens of thousands of clones, approximately 92% of them singletons. The sample in question was peripheral blood, obtained in the third trimester of pregnancy. The receptors were sampled from a female donor in good health, enrolled as a control in a pregnancy study.

This chain connects TRBV20-1 to TRBJ2-7; no clear D. Germline V lookup: CDR1 DFQATT, CDR2 SNEGSKA (reference sequence). With 3 bases removed from V and 6 bases from J, the gap between germline ends came to 9 bases. The CDR3 has 11 amino acids. The CDR3 loop is CSASPGFEQYF. The CDR3 DNA follows: TGCAGTGCTAGCCCTGGCTTCGAGCAGTACTTC.

The V gene is TRBV16, the J gene TRBJ2-7; 7 bases align to TRBD2. V was clipped by 4 bases and J by 1 base; unmatched bases: 16. The CDR3 length is 18 residues. Germline CDR1 reads KGHSY; CDR2 reads FQNENV. The CDR3 spells CASSLGVRAQGGSYEQYF. CDR3 DNA: TGTGCCAGCAGCCTCGGTGTGAGGGCCCAGGGAGGGTCCTACGAGCAGTACTTC. Full variable domain (remainder filled in from reference TRBV16 and TRBJ2-7): GEEVAQTPKHLVRGEGQKAKLYCAPIKGHSYVFWYQQVLKNEFKFLISFQNENVFDETGMPKERFSAKCLPNSPCSLEIQATKLEDSAVYFCASSLGVRAQGGSYEQYFGPGTRLTVT.

V and J are TRBV12-5 and TRBJ1-3, with no clear D. The CDR3 has 19 residues. Germline lookup yields CDR1 LGHNT and CDR2 FRNRAP. With 0 bases removed from V and 4 bases from J, the gap between germline ends came to 22 bases. CDR3 coding DNA: TGTGCTAGTGGTTTGGTACGGTTGTGGCCTCTGACACCAGGAAACACCATATATTTT. Its translation: CASGLVRLWPLTPGNTIYF.

The chain recombines TRBV7-2 with TRBJ2-1, with 11 bases lining up with TRBD2. The CDR3 length is 16 residues. With V trimmed by 5 bases and J by 5 bases, 8 bases remained unmatched. Germline V gene data show CDR1 as SGHTA and CDR2 as FQGNSA. CDR3 in amino acids: CASSPPGLAVNNEQFF. The CDR3, as DNA: TGTGCCAGCAGCCCCCCGGGACTAGCGGTGAACAATGAGCAGTTCTTC.

The chain couples TRBV20-1 to TRBJ2-7; D gene unclear. V was trimmed by 7 bases and J by 6 bases, leaving 13 bases between them. Germline V gene sequence: CDR1 DFQATT, CDR2 SNEGSKA (reference sequence). This CDR3 has 11 residues. The DNA of the CDR3 is TGCAGTGTTCTGACACCCGGCGAGCAGTACTTC. It specifies CSVLTPGEQYF.

The genes are TRBV4-2 and TRBJ2-5, with 12 bases identical to TRBD2. The CDR3 contains 19 residues. In germline, CDR1 is LGHNA, CDR2 YNFKEQ. V shed 4 bases, J shed 2 bases, and the junction held 14 bases outside the gene matches. The CDR3 here is CASSRRASGRVSPQETQYF. CDR3 DNA: TGTGCCAGCAGCCGCCGGGCTAGCGGGAGGGTATCGCCTCAAGAGACCCAGTACTTC.

V gene TRBV11-3 combines with J gene TRBJ2-2; 8 bases are shared with TRBD2. The CDR3 consists of 15 residues. Germline V CDR1 and CDR2: SGHNT, YENEEA. V lost 5 bases, J lost 7 bases, and 9 bases stayed unmatched. In nucleotides, the CDR3 is TGTGCCAGCAGCCACCACCTAGCGGGCGTCGGGGAGCTGTTTTTT. Amino acids: CASSHHLAGVGELFF.

V gene TRBV25-1 combines with J gene TRBJ1-4; 7 nucleotides line up with TRBD1. The CDR3 runs to 15 residues. J lost 2 bases, V lost 6 bases, and 6 bases had no gene match. Looked up from germline, CDR1 is MGHDK and CDR2 is SYGVNS. CDR3 DNA: TGTGCCAGCAGGGGGGCGACAGGGACTAATGAAAAACTGTTTTTT. It codes for CASRGATGTNEKLFF.